Included here is one TCR beta chain sequence, with context. The antigen remains unidentified. These data belong to a study of T cell responses to AZD1222 COVID-19 vaccine. Turning to the study itself: The study pooled second doses at about 4 or about 12 weeks.

The study, taken as a whole, reports: Among the donors, most were white British and more were female, and clonal diversity was possibly underestimated. Once two AZD1222 doses were given, Spike-specific TCR breadth and depth went up. Repertoires in all cases were sampled only once the peak T cell response had passed.

Trimming took off 0 bases at V and 0 bases at J, with 12 bases between the two ends. CDR1 LGHNA and CDR2 YNFKEQ come from the germline V gene. The CDR3 spans 17 residues. Repertoires were generated with immunoSEQ multiplex PCR, while TCRdb's copy carries only in-frame clones and drops some. This table holds 180,000 or so clones, 90% to 95% found once. Specimen: peripheral blood, collected on day 0 of AZD1222 vaccination. This sequence joins TRBV4-2 and TRBJ1-3, with D unclear. The receptor was derived from an adult in good health. CDR3: CASSQEPGIPSGNTIYF. As DNA, the CDR3 is TGTGCCAGCAGCCAAGAACCGGGCATACCCTCTGGAAACACCATATATTTT.